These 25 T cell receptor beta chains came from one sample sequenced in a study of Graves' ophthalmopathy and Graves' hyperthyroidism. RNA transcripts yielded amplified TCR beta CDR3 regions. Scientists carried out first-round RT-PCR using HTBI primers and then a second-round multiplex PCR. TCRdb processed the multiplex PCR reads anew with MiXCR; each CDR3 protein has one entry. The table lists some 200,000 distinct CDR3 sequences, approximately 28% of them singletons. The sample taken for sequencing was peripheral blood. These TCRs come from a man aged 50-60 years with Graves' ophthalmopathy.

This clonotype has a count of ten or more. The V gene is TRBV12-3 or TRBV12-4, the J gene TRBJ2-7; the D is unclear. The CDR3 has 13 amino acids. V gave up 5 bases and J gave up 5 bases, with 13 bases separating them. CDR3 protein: CASSPPSRNEQYF. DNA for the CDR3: TGTGCCAGCAGTCCCCCTAGTCGTAACGAGCAGTACTTC.

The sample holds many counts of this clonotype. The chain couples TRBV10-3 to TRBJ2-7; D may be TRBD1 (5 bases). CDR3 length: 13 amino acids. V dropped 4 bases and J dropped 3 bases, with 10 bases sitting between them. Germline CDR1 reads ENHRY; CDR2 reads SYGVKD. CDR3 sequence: CAISVQGVYEQYF. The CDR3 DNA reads TGTGCCATCAGTGTGCAGGGCGTCTACGAGCAGTACTTC.

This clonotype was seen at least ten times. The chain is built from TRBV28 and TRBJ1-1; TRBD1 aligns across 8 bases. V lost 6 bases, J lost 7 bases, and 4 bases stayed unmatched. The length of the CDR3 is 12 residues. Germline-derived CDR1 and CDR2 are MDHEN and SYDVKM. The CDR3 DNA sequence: TGTGCCAGCAGGACACAGGGGGGTGAAGCTTTCTTT. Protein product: CASRTQGGEAFF.

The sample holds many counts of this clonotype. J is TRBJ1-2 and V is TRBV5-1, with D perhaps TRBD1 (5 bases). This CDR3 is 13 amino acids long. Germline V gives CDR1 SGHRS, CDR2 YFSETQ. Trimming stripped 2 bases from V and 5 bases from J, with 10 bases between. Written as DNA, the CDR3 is TGCGCCAGCAGCTTACAGGCTGAGTATGGCTACACCTTC. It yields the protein CASSLQAEYGYTF.

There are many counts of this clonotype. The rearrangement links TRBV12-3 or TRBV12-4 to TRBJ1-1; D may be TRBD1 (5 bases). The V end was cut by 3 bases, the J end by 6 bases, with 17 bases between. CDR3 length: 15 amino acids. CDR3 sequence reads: CASSFSQGWGAEAFF. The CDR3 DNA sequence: TGTGCCAGCAGTTTTTCCCAGGGCTGGGGAGCTGAAGCTTTCTTT.

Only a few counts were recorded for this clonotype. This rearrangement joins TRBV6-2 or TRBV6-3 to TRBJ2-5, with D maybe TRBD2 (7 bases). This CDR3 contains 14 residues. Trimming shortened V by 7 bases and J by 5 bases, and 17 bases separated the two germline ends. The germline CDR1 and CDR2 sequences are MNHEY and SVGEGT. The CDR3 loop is CASMTGASGETQYF. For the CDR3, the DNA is TGTGCCAGCATGACGGGGGCTAGCGGTGAGACCCAGTACTTC.

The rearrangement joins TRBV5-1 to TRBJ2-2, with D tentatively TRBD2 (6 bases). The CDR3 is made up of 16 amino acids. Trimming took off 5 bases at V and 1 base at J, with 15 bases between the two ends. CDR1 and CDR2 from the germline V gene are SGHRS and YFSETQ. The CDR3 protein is CASSERAGLNTGELFF. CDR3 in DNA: TGCGCCAGCAGTGAGAGAGCGGGCTTGAACACCGGGGAGCTGTTTTTT.

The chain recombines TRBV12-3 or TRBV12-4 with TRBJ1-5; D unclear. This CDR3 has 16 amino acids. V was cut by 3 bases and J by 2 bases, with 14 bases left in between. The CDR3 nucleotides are TGTGCCAGCAGTTTTTGGATGAGAGGTGGCAATCAGCCCCAGCATTTT. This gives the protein CASSFWMRGGNQPQHF.

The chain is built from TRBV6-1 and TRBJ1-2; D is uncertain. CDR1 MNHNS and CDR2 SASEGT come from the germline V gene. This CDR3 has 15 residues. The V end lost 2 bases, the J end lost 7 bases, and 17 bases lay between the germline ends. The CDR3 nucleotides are TGTGCCAGCAGTGAATATGTGGCAGCGCCGGGTGGCTACACCTTC. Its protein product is CASSEYVAAPGGYTF.

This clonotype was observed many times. The CDR3 sequence: CAARDRGYSGANVLTF. The CDR3 coding sequence is TGTGCCGCCCGGGACAGGGGGTACTCTGGGGCCAACGTCCTGACTTTC. V and J are TRBV6-1 and TRBJ2-6; 11 positions agree with TRBD1. CDR3 length equals 16 residues. The V gene's germline CDR1 is MNHNS and CDR2 SASEGT. After removal of 11 bases from V and 0 bases from J, the junction contained 6 bases not matched to a gene.

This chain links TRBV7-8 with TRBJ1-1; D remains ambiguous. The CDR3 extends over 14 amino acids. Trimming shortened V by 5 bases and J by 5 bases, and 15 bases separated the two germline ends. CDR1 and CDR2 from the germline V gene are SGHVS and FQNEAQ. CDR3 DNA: TGTGCCAGCAGCAACCGGGGAGGTGGGACTGAAGCTTTCTTT. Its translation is CASSNRGGGTEAFF.

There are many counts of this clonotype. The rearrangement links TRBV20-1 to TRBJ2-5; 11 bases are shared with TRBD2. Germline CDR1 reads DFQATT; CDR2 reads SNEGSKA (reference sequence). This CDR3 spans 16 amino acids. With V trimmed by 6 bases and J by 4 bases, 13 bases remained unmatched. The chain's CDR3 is CSAARGLAGGGETQYF. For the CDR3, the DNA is TGCAGTGCCGCGAGGGGGCTAGCGGGAGGCGGAGAGACCCAGTACTTC.

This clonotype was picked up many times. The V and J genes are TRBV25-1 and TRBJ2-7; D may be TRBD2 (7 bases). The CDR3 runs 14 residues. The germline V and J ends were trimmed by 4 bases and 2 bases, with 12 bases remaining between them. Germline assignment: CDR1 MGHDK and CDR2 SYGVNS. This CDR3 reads CASSARGAAYEQYF. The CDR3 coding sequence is TGTGCCAGCAGTGCCCGGGGGGCGGCCTACGAGCAGTACTTC.

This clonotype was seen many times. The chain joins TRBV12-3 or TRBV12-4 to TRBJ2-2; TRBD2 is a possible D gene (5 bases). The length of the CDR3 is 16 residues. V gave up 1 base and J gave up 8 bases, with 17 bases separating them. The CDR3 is CASSLGGSSVMGELFF. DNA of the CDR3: TGTGCCAGCAGTTTAGGGGGTAGTAGCGTGATGGGGGAGCTGTTTTTT.

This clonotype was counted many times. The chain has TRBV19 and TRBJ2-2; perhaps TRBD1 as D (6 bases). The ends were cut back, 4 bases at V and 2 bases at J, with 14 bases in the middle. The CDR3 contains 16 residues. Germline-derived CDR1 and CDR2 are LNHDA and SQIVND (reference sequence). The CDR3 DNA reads TGTGCCAGTAGTAAAACAGGGAGTCGAAACACCGGGGAGCTGTTTTTT. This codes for CASSKTGSRNTGELFF. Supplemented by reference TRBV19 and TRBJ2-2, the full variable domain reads DGGITQSPKYLFRKEGQNVTLSCEQNLNHDAMYWYRQDPGQGLRLIYYSQIVNDFQKGDIAEGYSVSREKKESFPLTVTSAQKNPTAFYLCASSKTGSRNTGELFFGEGSRLTVL.

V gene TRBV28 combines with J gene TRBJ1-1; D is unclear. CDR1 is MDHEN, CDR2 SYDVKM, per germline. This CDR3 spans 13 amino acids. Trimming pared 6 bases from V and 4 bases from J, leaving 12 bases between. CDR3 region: CASSEPPGTEAFF. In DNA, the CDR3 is TGTGCCAGCAGCGAACCTCCGGGCACTGAAGCTTTCTTT.

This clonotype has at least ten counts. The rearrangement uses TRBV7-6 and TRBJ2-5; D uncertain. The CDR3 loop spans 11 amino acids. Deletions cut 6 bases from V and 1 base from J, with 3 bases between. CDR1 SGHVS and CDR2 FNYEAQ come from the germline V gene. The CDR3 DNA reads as TGTGCCAGCAGGCTCCAAGAGACCCAGTACTTC. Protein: CASRLQETQYF.

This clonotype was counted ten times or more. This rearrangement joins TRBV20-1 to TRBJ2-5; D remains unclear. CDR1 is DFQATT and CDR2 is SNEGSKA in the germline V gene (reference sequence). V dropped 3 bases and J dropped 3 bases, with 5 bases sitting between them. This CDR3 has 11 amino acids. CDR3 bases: TGCAGTGCTAGCAGGAAAGAGACCCAGTACTTC. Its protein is CSASRKETQYF.

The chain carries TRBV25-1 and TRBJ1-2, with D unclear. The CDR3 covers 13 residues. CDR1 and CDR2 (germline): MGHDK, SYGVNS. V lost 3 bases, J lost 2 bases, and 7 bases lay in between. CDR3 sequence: CASSDWPNYGYTF. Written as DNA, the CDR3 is TGTGCCAGCAGTGATTGGCCCAACTATGGCTACACCTTC.

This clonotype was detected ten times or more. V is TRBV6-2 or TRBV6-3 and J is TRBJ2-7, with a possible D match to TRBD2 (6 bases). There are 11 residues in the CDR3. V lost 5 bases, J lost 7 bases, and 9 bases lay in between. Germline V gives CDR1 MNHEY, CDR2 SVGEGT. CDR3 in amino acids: CASSRGLEQYF. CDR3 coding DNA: TGTGCCAGCAGTCGGGGACTGGAGCAGTACTTC.

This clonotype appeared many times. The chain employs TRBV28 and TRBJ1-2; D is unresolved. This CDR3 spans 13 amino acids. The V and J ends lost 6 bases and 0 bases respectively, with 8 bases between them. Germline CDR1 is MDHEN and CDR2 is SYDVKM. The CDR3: CASRDGSNYGYTF. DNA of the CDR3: TGTGCCAGCAGGGACGGGTCTAACTATGGCTACACCTTC.

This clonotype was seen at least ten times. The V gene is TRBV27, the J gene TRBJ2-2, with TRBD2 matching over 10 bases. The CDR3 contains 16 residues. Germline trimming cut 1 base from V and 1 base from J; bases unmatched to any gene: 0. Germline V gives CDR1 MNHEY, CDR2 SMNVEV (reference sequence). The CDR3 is CASSLWTSGNTGELFF. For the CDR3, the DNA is TGTGCCAGCAGTTTATGGACTAGCGGGAACACCGGGGAGCTGTTTTTT.

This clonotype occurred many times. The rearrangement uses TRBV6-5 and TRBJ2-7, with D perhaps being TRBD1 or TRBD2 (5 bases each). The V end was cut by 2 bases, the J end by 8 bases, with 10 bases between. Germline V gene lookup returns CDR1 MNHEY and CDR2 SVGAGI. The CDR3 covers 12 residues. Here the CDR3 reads CASSYLGAQQYF. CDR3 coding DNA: TGTGCCAGCAGTTACCTCGGGGCTCAGCAGTACTTC.

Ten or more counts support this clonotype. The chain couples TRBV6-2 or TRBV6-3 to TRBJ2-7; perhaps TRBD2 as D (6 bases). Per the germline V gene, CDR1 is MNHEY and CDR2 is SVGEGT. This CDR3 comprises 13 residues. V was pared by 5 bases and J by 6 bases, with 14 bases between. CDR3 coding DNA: TGTGCCAGCAGTGAGATAGCGGCGAGCGAGCAGTACTTC. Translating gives CASSEIAASEQYF.

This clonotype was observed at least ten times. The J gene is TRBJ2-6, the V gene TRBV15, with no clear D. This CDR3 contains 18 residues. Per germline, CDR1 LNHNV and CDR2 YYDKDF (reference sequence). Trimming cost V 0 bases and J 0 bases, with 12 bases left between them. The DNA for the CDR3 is TGTGCCACCAGCAGAGATAGTCGGCTCCCCTCTGGGGCCAACGTCCTGACTTTC. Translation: CATSRDSRLPSGANVLTF.